This T cell receptor (beta chain) was observed in a study of patients with pleural tuberculosis. The CDR3 length is 14 residues. V lost 5 bases and J 8 bases, leaving 15 bases between the germline ends. The germline CDR1 and CDR2 sequences are SEHNR and FQNEAQ (reference sequence). This clonotype appeared many times. TCRdb ran MiXCR on the reads and lists one entry per CDR3 protein. Of just under 30,000 distinct CDR3 sequences listed, about a sixth are singletons. V is TRBV7-9 and J is TRBJ1-4; D is perhaps TRBD1 (5 bases). This receptor was identified in a human donor with pleural tuberculosis. Sequencing was done on a sample of peripheral blood. The CDR3: CASSPRRGREKLFF. The CDR3 bases are TGTGCCAGCAGCCCTCGGAGGGGAAGGGAAAAACTGTTTTTT. Full variable domain (remainder filled in from reference TRBV7-9 and TRBJ1-4): DTGVSQNPRHKITKRGQNVTFRCDPISEHNRLYWYRQTLGQGPEFLTYFQNEAQLEKSRLLSDRFSAERPKGSFSTLEIQRTEQGDSAMYLCASSPRRGREKLFFGSGTQLSVL.